The 21 T cell receptor beta chains below were found in one sample sequenced in a study of blood T cell repertoires in COVID-19 (dated by TCRdb to 2020 to 2021). Libraries were prepared through the immunoSEQ multiplex PCR assay. TCRdb stores this immuneACCESS table with in-frame sequences only. Part of the clones is absent; in the studies checked, under half of the shortfall reflects unresolved V genes, and no reason is known for the rest. For this sample the table gives 70,000 to 85,000 clones, of which approximately 82% were detected only once. Jointly, the top ten make up 9% to 10% of the sample. The sample was peripheral blood. These receptors came from a human donor in a cohort sampled during active COVID-19.

This chain connects TRBV7-2 to TRBJ2-3; D unresolved. CDR1 SGHTA and CDR2 FQGNSA come from the germline V gene. This CDR3 has 14 residues. Trimming removed 3 bases at V and 5 bases at J, with 12 bases between. The CDR3 coding sequence is TGTGCCAGCAGCTTTCCGGGTAGTAGAGATACGCAGTATTTT. It codes for CASSFPGSRDTQYF.

This rearrangement joins TRBV18 to TRBJ1-2, with D perhaps matching TRBD1 (5 bases). Germline-derived CDR1 and CDR2 are KGHSH and LQKENI. The V end was cut by 0 bases, the J end by 6 bases, with 8 bases between. There are 13 residues in the CDR3. The CDR3 reads CASSPPVRDGYTF. The CDR3 region has the DNA TGTGCCAGCTCACCACCGGTCAGGGATGGCTACACCTTC.

The CDR3 is CASSLIRGEGETQYF. The CDR3 region has the DNA TGTGCCAGCAGCTTAATACGCGGGGAAGGGGAGACCCAGTACTTC. This chain joins TRBV7-3 and TRBJ2-5; perhaps TRBD2 as D (6 bases). Germline V gene data show CDR1 as SGHTA and CDR2 as FQGTGA. V lost 1 base and J lost 5, with 14 bases in between. The length of the CDR3 is 15 residues.

This clone was observed once. The chain couples TRBV28 to TRBJ2-3, with TRBD1 matching 7 bases. Germline-derived CDR1 and CDR2 are MDHEN and SYDVKM. The trim removed 5 bases at V and 11 bases at J, leaving 7 bases unmatched. This CDR3 contains 12 residues. This CDR3 is CASSPRQGMQYF. In DNA, the CDR3 is TGTGCCAGCAGTCCCCGACAGGGTATGCAGTATTTT.

The gene calls are TRBV28 and TRBJ2-7; TRBD2 matches at 8 bases. Trimming cost V 2 bases and J 4 bases; bases outside gene matches: 1. The CDR3 spans 13 residues. Germline loops: CDR1 MDHEN, CDR2 SYDVKM. This chain's CDR3 is CASSLAGGYEQYF. Written as DNA, the CDR3 is TGTGCCAGCAGTTTAGCGGGAGGTTACGAGCAGTACTTC.

This clone has a single count. The rearrangement uses TRBV11-3 and TRBJ2-5, with unresolved D. This CDR3 has 13 amino acids. Trimming removed 3 bases from V and 4 bases from J, with 9 bases in between. Germline CDR1 SGHNT, CDR2 YENEEA. CDR3 loop: CASSLLAPETQYF. CDR3 sequence (DNA): TGTGCCAGCAGCTTGTTGGCCCCAGAGACCCAGTACTTC.

The chain links TRBV9 to TRBJ1-1; D gene unclear. With 0 bases removed from V and 0 bases from J, the gap between germline ends came to 9 bases. The CDR3 totals 15 residues. Germline lookup yields CDR1 SGDLS and CDR2 YYNGEE. The DNA for the CDR3 is TGTGCCAGCAGCGTAGAAAGCTTCATGAACACTGAAGCTTTCTTT. It specifies CASSVESFMNTEAFF.

This clone showed up just once. The rearrangement uses TRBV6-1 and TRBJ2-5, with TRBD2 as a possible D gene (6 bases). Germline V gene data show CDR1 as MNHNS and CDR2 as SASEGT. The CDR3 runs 14 residues. V was pared by 0 bases and J by 6 bases, with 11 bases between. CDR3 nucleotide sequence: TGTGCCAGCAGTGAAGCGGGAGGACGACAGACCCAGTACTTC. It translates to CASSEAGGRQTQYF.

The sample holds a few counts of this clone. The chain joins TRBV3-1 (or the pseudogene TRBV3-2) to TRBJ2-2; 8 nucleotides match TRBD2. The CDR3 has 15 amino acids. The J segment lost 5 bases and the V segment lost 4 bases, leaving 6 bases of the junction unmatched. The germline V gene has CDR1 LGHDT and CDR2 YNNKEL (reference sequence). The CDR3 region is CASSLGSGTTGELFF. The CDR3 DNA is TGTGCCAGCAGCCTCGGTAGCGGGACAACCGGGGAGCTGTTTTTT.

The chain is built from TRBV19 and TRBJ1-3; 7 nucleotides align to TRBD1. V was pared by 4 bases and J by 9 bases, with 15 bases of the junction left unmatched. CDR1 LNHDA and CDR2 SQIVND come from the germline V gene (reference sequence). This CDR3 comprises 16 residues. The CDR3 nucleotides are TGTGCCAGTAGTACAAGCCGACAGGGAACAGGGACCACCATATATTTT. This translates into CASSTSRQGTGTTIYF.

This clone was observed a handful of times. In the same sample, other DNA sequences code for this CDR3. CDR3 nucleotides: TGCGCCAGCAGCTTGGAAGGGGTAAGCAATCAGCCCCAGCATTTT. Translating it yields CASSLEGVSNQPQHF. V gene TRBV5-1 combines with J gene TRBJ1-5; D is perhaps TRBD1 (5 bases). V lost 0 bases and J lost 1, with 8 bases in between. This CDR3 region has 15 residues. Per germline, CDR1 SGHRS and CDR2 YFSETQ.

V usage is TRBV20-1 and J usage is TRBJ2-5, with 7 bases identical to TRBD1. This CDR3 is 10 amino acids long. Germline CDR1 reads DFQATT; CDR2 reads SNEGSKA (reference sequence). The CDR3 DNA is TGCTTACAGGGGCAAGAGACCCAGTACTTC. Its protein is CLQGQETQYF.

This chain uses TRBV7-3 with TRBJ2-1; D might be TRBD2 (6 bases). The germline CDR1 and CDR2 sequences are SGHTA and FQGTGA. Trimming took 1 base from V and 7 from J, leaving 11 bases between them. The CDR3 sequence is 14 residues long. The CDR3 protein is CASSLMGLSNEQFF. CDR3 nucleotides: TGTGCCAGCAGCTTAATGGGACTCTCTAATGAGCAGTTCTTC.

This clone was seen just once. This sequence joins TRBV5-1 and TRBJ2-7; the D gene is possibly TRBD1 (6 bases). The germline V and J ends were trimmed by 7 bases and 4 bases, with 9 bases remaining between them. This CDR3 has 11 residues. From germline, CDR1 is SGHRS and CDR2 YFSETQ. CDR3: CASQQGYEQYF. In nucleotides, the CDR3 is TGCGCCAGCCAACAGGGTTACGAGCAGTACTTC.

V usage is TRBV5-8 and J usage is TRBJ2-3; 9 bases align to TRBD2. The J segment lost 3 bases and the V segment lost 3 bases, leaving 5 bases of the junction unmatched. The CDR3 has 15 amino acids. Germline CDR1 SGHTS, CDR2 YDEGEE. The CDR3 DNA is TGTGCCAGCAGCTCGAATAGCGGGGGAACAGATACGCAGTATTTT. Translated: CASSSNSGGTDTQYF.

The gene calls are TRBV28 and TRBJ1-1; 10 nucleotides line up with TRBD1. From germline, CDR1 is MDHEN and CDR2 SYDVKM. CDR3 size: 16 residues. Trimming at V came to 2 bases and at J to 1 base, leaving 4 bases not matched to a gene. CDR3 bases: TGTGCCAGCAGTTTAAGACAGGGGGCATGGAACACTGAAGCTTTCTTT. Translation gives CASSLRQGAWNTEAFF. The full variable domain, its missing parts supplied by reference TRBV28 and TRBJ1-1, is DVKVTQSSRYLVKRTGEKVFLECVQDMDHENMFWYRQDPGLGLRLIYFSYDVKMKEKGDIPEGYSVSREKKERFSLILESASTNQTSMYLCASSLRQGAWNTEAFFGQGTRLTVV.

J is TRBJ2-7 and V is TRBV19, with 8 bases that match TRBD1. V dropped 10 bases and J dropped 3; count of bases not matched to a gene: 5. Germline CDR1 and CDR2: LNHDA and SQIVND (reference sequence). This CDR3 is built from 12 residues. CDR3 amino acids: CATQGEIYEQYF. Here the CDR3 DNA reads TGTGCCACACAGGGGGAAATCTACGAGCAGTACTTC. Full variable domain (outside the CDR3, taken from reference TRBV19 and TRBJ2-7): DGGITQSPKYLFRKEGQNVTLSCEQNLNHDAMYWYRQDPGQGLRLIYYSQIVNDFQKGDIAEGYSVSREKKESFPLTVTSAQKNPTAFYLCATQGEIYEQYFGPGTRLTVT.

The rearrangement uses TRBV20-1 and TRBJ2-5; tentative D call: TRBD1 (5 bases). Per germline, CDR1 DFQATT and CDR2 SNEGSKA (reference sequence). The germline V and J ends were trimmed by 8 bases and 5 bases, with 12 bases remaining between them. The CDR3 length is 11 residues. The CDR3 region is CSPDTQETQYF. The CDR3 DNA follows: TGCAGTCCGGACACCCAGGAGACCCAGTACTTC.

J is TRBJ1-2 and V is TRBV7-8; 8 bases align to TRBD1. The V gene's germline CDR1 is SGHVS and CDR2 FQNEAQ. The CDR3 totals 14 residues. V lost 5 bases, J lost 2 bases, and 4 bases stayed unmatched. The CDR3 region is CASSRGQANYGYTF. The CDR3, as DNA: TGTGCCAGCAGCAGGGGACAGGCGAACTATGGCTACACCTTC.

The rearrangement uses TRBV7-2 and TRBJ2-4; D possibly corresponds to TRBD2 (6 bases). The CDR3 contains 17 residues. CDR1 and CDR2 (germline): SGHTA, FQGNSA. The V and J ends lost 1 base and 0 bases respectively, with 13 bases between them. CDR3 amino acids: CASSLGGAGIAKNIQYF. CDR3 nucleotide sequence: TGTGCCAGCAGCTTAGGCGGGGCAGGGATAGCCAAAAACATTCAGTACTTC.

CDR3 in DNA: TGTGCCAGTACAGGGGCGACCTACGAGCAGTACTTC. Residues: CASTGATYEQYF. The gene calls are TRBV19 and TRBJ2-7, with D possibly TRBD1 on 6 matching bases. V was clipped by 7 bases and J by 2 bases, with 9 bases between them. Germline CDR1 is LNHDA and CDR2 is SQIVND (reference sequence). This CDR3 is built from 12 residues. The full variable domain, with the rest looked up from reference TRBV19 and TRBJ2-7, is DGGITQSPKYLFRKEGQNVTLSCEQNLNHDAMYWYRQDPGQGLRLIYYSQIVNDFQKGDIAEGYSVSREKKESFPLTVTSAQKNPTAFYLCASTGATYEQYFGPGTRLTVT.